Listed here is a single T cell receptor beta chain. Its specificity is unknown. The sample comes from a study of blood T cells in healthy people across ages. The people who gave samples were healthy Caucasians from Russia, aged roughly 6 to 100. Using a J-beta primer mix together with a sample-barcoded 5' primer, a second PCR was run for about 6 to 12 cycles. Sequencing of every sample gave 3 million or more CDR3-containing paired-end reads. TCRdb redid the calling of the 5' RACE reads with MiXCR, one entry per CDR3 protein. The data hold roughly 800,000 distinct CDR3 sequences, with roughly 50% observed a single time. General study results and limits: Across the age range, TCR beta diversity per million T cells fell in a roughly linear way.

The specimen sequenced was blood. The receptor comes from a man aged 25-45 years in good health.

The CDR3 sequence: CASSLAPPWGAEQFF. CDR3 DNA sequence: TGTGCCAGCAGCTTAGCGCCCCCGTGGGGGGCTGAGCAGTTCTTC. This chain links TRBV7-9 with TRBJ2-1; D may correspond to TRBD1 or TRBD2 (6 bases each). Germline-derived CDR1 and CDR2 are SEHNR and FQNEAQ (reference sequence). The germline V and J ends were trimmed by 0 bases and 9 bases, with 15 bases remaining between them. The CDR3 is made up of 15 amino acids. The complete variable domain, with remaining parts taken from reference TRBV7-9 and TRBJ2-1, reads DTGVSQNPRHKITKRGQNVTFRCDPISEHNRLYWYRQTLGQGPEFLTYFQNEAQLEKSRLLSDRFSAERPKGSFSTLEIQRTEQGDSAMYLCASSLAPPWGAEQFFGPGTRLTVL.